This passage covers 30 T cell receptor beta chains from one sample sequenced in a study of beta chain features in type 1 diabetes. No cognate antigen is known for these TCRs. Sequencing targeted expressed TCRB transcripts, as all isolated RNA had been reverse transcribed. TCRdb's table, derived via immunoSEQ multiplex PCR, lists solely in-frame clones and lacks some. The table records about 700,000 clones, around 15% of them present only once. Study findings and constraints: Type 1 diabetes patients had moderately but significantly shorter TCRB CDR3s in all four CD4+ subsets.

Sequencing was done on a sample of naive CD4+ T cells from blood. These receptors were obtained from a man between 18 and 29 years old with type 1 diabetes.

This clone was seen only a few times. V is TRBV30 and J is TRBJ2-5; D is possibly TRBD2 (6 bases). V was shortened by 5 bases and J by 7 bases, with 17 bases between the two germline ends. From germline, CDR1 is GTSNPN and CDR2 SVGIG (reference sequence). The length of the CDR3 is 13 residues. CDR3 sequence reads: CAWDRLVGGTQYF. The CDR3 region has the DNA TGTGCCTGGGACCGGTTGGTGGGGGGGACCCAGTACTTC.

This clone was detected a few times. The V gene is TRBV27, the J gene TRBJ2-3, with 11 positions matching TRBD2. The V segment lost 5 bases and the J segment 2 bases; nucleotides outside the gene matches: 9. This CDR3 has 17 residues. CDR1 is MNHEY and CDR2 is SMNVEV in the germline V gene (reference sequence). The CDR3 DNA follows: TGTGCCAGCAGTCCAAGGAAGGGACTAGCGGCCACAGATACGCAGTATTTT. This gives the protein CASSPRKGLAATDTQYF.

This clone was counted only a few times. J is TRBJ2-3 and V is TRBV6-4; TRBD1 is a possible D gene (5 bases). In germline, CDR1 is MRHNA, CDR2 SNTAGT. The CDR3 covers 15 residues. V was shortened by 4 bases and J by 1 base, with 12 bases between the two germline ends. CDR3 amino acids: CASSGSGLGTDTQYF. CDR3 DNA sequence: TGTGCCAGCAGTGGCTCAGGGCTGGGCACAGATACGCAGTATTTT.

The rearrangement links TRBV20-1 to TRBJ1-1; D is perhaps TRBD1 (6 bases). Germline CDR1 and CDR2: DFQATT and SNEGSKA (reference sequence). The CDR3 contains 11 residues. The CDR3 reads CSWDTNTEAFF. The CDR3 DNA sequence: TGCAGCTGGGACACAAACACTGAAGCTTTCTTT.

This clone has only a few counts. CDR3 sequence (DNA): TGCAGCACTCAGTCCAGCTCCTACAATGAGCAGTTCTTC. Its translation: CSTQSSSYNEQFF. The rearrangement links TRBV29-1 to TRBJ2-1; D is ambiguous. V was cut by 8 bases and J by 0 bases, with 11 bases left in between. The CDR3 consists of 13 residues. Germline assignment: CDR1 SQVTM and CDR2 ANQGSEA.

The V and J genes are TRBV6-1 and TRBJ1-1; D uncertain. V was clipped by 1 base and J by 1 base, with 7 bases between them. From germline, CDR1 is MNHNS and CDR2 SASEGT. This CDR3 comprises 14 residues. CDR3 region: CASSEVGSNTEAFF. The CDR3 DNA sequence: TGTGCCAGCAGTGAAGTCGGGTCGAACACTGAAGCTTTCTTT.

This clone was found a few times. This rearrangement joins TRBV29-1 to TRBJ1-2, with 9 positions matching TRBD1. CDR3 length: 14 residues. Germline V gene sequence: CDR1 SQVTM, CDR2 ANQGSEA. Trimming took 4 bases from V and 4 from J; bases not matched to a gene: 7. The CDR3: CSVASGQGTYGYTF. For the CDR3, the DNA is TGCAGCGTTGCTTCGGGACAGGGTACCTATGGCTACACCTTC.

This rearrangement joins TRBV6-1 to TRBJ2-3; D could derive from TRBD1 or TRBD2 (5 bases each). There are 13 residues in the CDR3. The germline CDR1 and CDR2 sequences are MNHNS and SASEGT. V lost 6 bases and J 4 bases, leaving 11 bases between the germline ends. The CDR3 nucleotides read TGTGCCAGCAGGCCCGGGGACCCAGATACGCAGTATTTT. Amino acid sequence: CASRPGDPDTQYF.

This clone was recorded a few times. The gene calls are TRBV28 and TRBJ1-2; 8 nucleotides agree with TRBD1. The CDR3 runs to 14 residues. V trimming: 5 bases; J trimming: 3 bases; junction bases outside the gene matches: 5. Germline CDR1 reads MDHEN; CDR2 reads SYDVKM. The CDR3 spells CASSAGQGDYGYTF. The CDR3 nucleotides are TGTGCCAGCAGTGCCGGACAGGGAGACTATGGCTACACCTTC.

This clone was picked up a small number of times. This rearrangement joins TRBV19 to TRBJ1-1, with D possibly matching TRBD1 (5 bases). Trimming pared 5 bases from V and 6 bases from J, leaving 19 bases between. The CDR3 extends over 15 amino acids. CDR1 and CDR2 from the germline V gene are LNHDA and SQIVND (reference sequence). CDR3 coding DNA: TGTGCCAGTAGTGACGCCGGGGGAGGGGTCGCTGAAGCTTTCTTT. Amino acid sequence: CASSDAGGGVAEAFF.

Worth noting for this clone: It may be a read error: a sequence one base away is much more abundant. Within the sample, other DNA sequences also encode this same CDR3. The chain joins TRBV30 to TRBJ1-1; a possible D gene is TRBD1 (5 bases). The length of the CDR3 is 13 residues. Germline V gene data show CDR1 as GTSNPN and CDR2 as SVGIG (reference sequence). The V end lost 0 bases, the J end lost 0 bases, and 5 bases lay between the germline ends. The CDR3: CAWSVGVNTEAFF. The CDR3 DNA is TGTGCCTGGAGTGTAGGGGTGAACACTGAAGCTTTCTTT. The variable domain in full, with the rest retrieved from reference TRBV30 and TRBJ1-1, is SQTIHQWPATLVQPVGSPLSLECTVEGTSNPNLYWYRQAAGRGLQLLFYSVGIGQISSEVPQNLSASRPQDRQFILSSKKLLLSDSGFYLCAWSVGVNTEAFFGQGTRLTVV.

The chain links TRBV4-1 to TRBJ1-2; no definite D call. Trimming took off 0 bases at V and 8 bases at J, with 10 bases between the two ends. The CDR3 sequence is 13 residues long. The germline V gene has CDR1 MGHRA and CDR2 YSYEKL. The CDR3 DNA reads TGCGCCAGCAGCCAAGAGTCGGTTGGCGGCTACACCTTC. Residues: CASSQESVGGYTF.

This chain uses TRBV27 with TRBJ2-1, with D perhaps matching TRBD1 or TRBD2 (5 bases each). CDR1 is MNHEY, CDR2 SMNVEV, per germline (reference sequence). V dropped 0 bases and J dropped 0 bases, with 12 bases sitting between them. The CDR3 length is 17 residues. The CDR3 DNA follows: TGTGCCAGCAGTTTATCGGGGCTAGCTCGCTCCTACAATGAGCAGTTCTTC. Its protein is CASSLSGLARSYNEQFF.

The V call is TRBV5-4, the J call TRBJ2-7, with a weak D call TRBD2 (6 bases). CDR1 and CDR2 (germline): SGHNT, YYREEE (reference sequence). CDR3 length equals 13 residues. The V and J ends lost 4 bases and 5 bases respectively, with 13 bases between them. The CDR3 sequence is CASSPWAGNEQYF. The CDR3 DNA is TGTGCCAGCAGCCCATGGGCGGGGAACGAGCAGTACTTC.

Comments on this clone: The junction and the germline gene differ at one end; a read error may be behind it. This chain joins TRBV2 and TRBJ2-7, with D uncertain. The V gene's germline CDR1 is SNHLY and CDR2 FYNNEI. The CDR3 contains 15 residues. In DNA form, the CDR3 reads TGTGCCAGCAGTGACAATCGAGGAGCTACCTACGGGCAGTACTTC. Its protein is CASSDNRGATYGQYF.

For this clone: This CDR3 is also generated by other DNA sequences in the sample. The rearrangement uses TRBV9 and TRBJ1-1, with 7 bases that match TRBD1. The CDR3 extends over 14 amino acids. Germline lookup yields CDR1 SGDLS and CDR2 YYNGEE. V lost 1 base to trimming and J lost 3 bases; unmatched junction nucleotides: 3. DNA of the CDR3: TGTGCCAGCAGCGTACGCCAGGGGGACACTGAAGCTTTCTTT. Translation gives CASSVRQGDTEAFF.

This clone was found a few times. The chain employs TRBV5-1 and TRBJ2-1; 8 nucleotides line up with TRBD1. The CDR3 covers 14 residues. With 2 bases clipped from V and 4 bases from J, the junction kept 2 bases outside the gene matches. Looked up from germline, CDR1 is SGHRS and CDR2 is YFSETQ. CDR3 sequence (DNA): TGCGCCAGCAGCTTCCGGGACAGGTACAATGAGCAGTTCTTC. It yields the protein CASSFRDRYNEQFF.

This clone was counted a few times. The J gene is TRBJ1-3, the V gene TRBV30, with 9 bases matching TRBD1. The J segment lost 4 bases and the V segment lost 3 bases, leaving 10 bases of the junction unmatched. Per the germline V gene, CDR1 is GTSNPN and CDR2 is SVGIG (reference sequence). The CDR3 sequence is 16 residues long. The CDR3 sequence: CAWSTLNRGLGNTIYF. CDR3 DNA: TGTGCCTGGAGCACATTAAACAGGGGGCTCGGAAACACCATATATTTT.

The V gene is TRBV5-6, the J gene TRBJ1-4; D remains unclear. The CDR3 covers 16 residues. Per germline, CDR1 SGHDT and CDR2 YYEEEE. Trimming stripped 4 bases from V and 7 bases from J, with 20 bases between. The CDR3 here is CASSPTLGGKVEKLFF. Written as DNA, the CDR3 is TGTGCCAGCAGCCCAACTCTGGGCGGGAAAGTTGAAAAACTGTTTTTT.

This clone was observed a few times. This chain's CDR3 is CASGVGRELGTEAFF. The CDR3 region has the DNA TGTGCCAGTGGAGTGGGCAGGGAATTGGGCACTGAAGCTTTCTTT. The rearrangement joins TRBV9 to TRBJ1-1; a weak D match, TRBD1 (5 bases). The CDR3 sequence is 15 residues long. CDR1 and CDR2 from the germline V gene are SGDLS and YYNGEE. V was pared by 8 bases and J by 4 bases, with 21 bases between.

The CDR3 DNA is TGTGCCAGCAGCTTTGGGACAGGGGGTGACGGCGGGGAGCTGTTTTTT. Translated, it gives CASSFGTGGDGGELFF. The gene calls are TRBV7-6 and TRBJ2-2; 11 bases fit TRBD1. Germline V gene sequence: CDR1 SGHVS, CDR2 FNYEAQ. Trimming took 3 bases from V and 7 from J; bases not matched to a gene: 7. The CDR3 runs 16 residues.

The chain employs TRBV9 and TRBJ2-1; D is uncertain. Trimming left V 0 bases short and J 6 bases short, with 16 bases between. The V gene's germline CDR1 is SGDLS and CDR2 YYNGEE. This CDR3 spans 16 amino acids. CDR3 sequence (DNA): TGTGCCAGCAGCGTAGGGGCCGCTCGTTGGTCCAATGAGCAGTTCTTC. Residues: CASSVGAARWSNEQFF.

This clone was observed a few times. V gene TRBV10-3 combines with J gene TRBJ2-1, with 9 bases that match TRBD2. V lost 3 bases and J lost 8; bases outside the gene matches: 8. The CDR3 runs to 15 residues. Germline V gene lookup returns CDR1 ENHRY and CDR2 SYGVKD. The CDR3 DNA reads as TGTGCCATCAGTGACTCGGCGGGGGGGCGACATGAGCAGTTCTTC. Translation gives CAISDSAGGRHEQFF.

CDR3 DNA: TGCGCCAGCAGTGAGCCACGTGGGACCCAGCATTTT. This gives the protein CASSEPRGTQHF. V and J are TRBV10-2 and TRBJ1-5, with D hard to call. V was pared by 2 bases and J by 11 bases, with 10 bases between. The CDR3 consists of 12 residues. The V gene's germline CDR1 is WSHSY and CDR2 SAAADI.

The rearrangement links TRBV5-6 to TRBJ1-3; weak D call: TRBD1 (5 bases). The germline V gene encodes CDR1 SGHDT and CDR2 YYEEEE. This CDR3 is 15 amino acids long. Trimming left V 4 bases short and J 2 bases short, with 13 bases between. CDR3 DNA: TGTGCCAGCAGCCCCGCCGGGGGGGCTGGAAACACCATATATTTT. Its translation is CASSPAGGAGNTIYF.

This clone was picked up a small number of times. The sample carries other DNA sequences with the same CDR3. The CDR3 reads CASSLGGGEQFF. The CDR3 DNA sequence: TGTGCCAGCAGTTTAGGTGGCGGTGAGCAGTTCTTC. The V and J genes are TRBV27 and TRBJ2-1; D remains ambiguous. V was shortened by 2 bases and J by 9 bases, with 8 bases between the two germline ends. CDR1 and CDR2 (germline): MNHEY, SMNVEV (reference sequence). The CDR3 runs to 12 residues.

The genes are TRBV9 and TRBJ1-2; 7 bases map to TRBD1. Germline CDR1 and CDR2: SGDLS and YYNGEE. The CDR3 contains 16 residues. V trimming: 4 bases; J trimming: 6 bases; junction bases outside the gene matches: 15. In DNA form, the CDR3 reads TGTGCCAGCAGCCCCAGGGGGGGGTTGTCTCAGAATGGCTACACCTTC. Its translation is CASSPRGGLSQNGYTF.

V gene TRBV28 combines with J gene TRBJ2-5, with D unresolved. This CDR3 has 15 residues. Germline CDR1 reads MDHEN; CDR2 reads SYDVKM. Trimming pared 2 bases from V and 3 bases from J, leaving 13 bases between. In DNA form, the CDR3 reads TGTGCCAGCAGTTTACCGTCAGGCACCAAAGAGACCCAGTACTTC. Translation gives CASSLPSGTKETQYF.

This clone was seen a few times. The chain employs TRBV5-1 and TRBJ1-5; D gene unclear. CDR3 length: 14 amino acids. V gave up 0 bases and J gave up 7 bases, with 11 bases separating them. The germline V gene encodes CDR1 SGHRS and CDR2 YFSETQ. CDR3 nucleotides: TGCGCCAGCAGCTTGGCCGGGTCAGGACAGCCCCAGCATTTT. Encoded protein: CASSLAGSGQPQHF. The complete variable domain, with remaining parts taken from reference TRBV5-1 and TRBJ1-5, reads KAGVTQTPRYLIKTRGQQVTLSCSPISGHRSVSWYQQTPGQGLQFLFEYFSETQRNKGNFPGRFSGRQFSNSRSEMNVSTLELGDSALYLCASSLAGSGQPQHFGDGTRLSIL.

This clone was detected a few times. The chain employs TRBV28 and TRBJ1-5; D gene ambiguous. Trimming cost V 3 bases and J 7 bases, with 13 bases left between them. The CDR3 totals 14 residues. The germline V gene has CDR1 MDHEN and CDR2 SYDVKM. DNA of the CDR3: TGTGCCAGCAGTTTGCCGCAACCCCGGCAGCCCCAGCATTTT. Encoded protein: CASSLPQPRQPQHF.